The 25 T cell receptor beta chains reported below all come from one sample, sequenced in a study of radiation and T cells in renal cell carcinoma. Time point: baseline pretreatment blood. Described treatment: 15 Gy SBRT to primary tumor, nephrectomy 4 weeks later. The method was immunoSEQ multiplex PCR; TCRdb's version includes in-frame clones alone and lacks a portion of them. The sample yields 150,000 or so clones, about 87% seen once. This sample comprised blood, obtained from a patient whose treatment included radiotherapy and nephrectomy. These receptors all come from a woman in her 70s with renal cell carcinoma.

This chain uses TRBV9 with TRBJ1-2; weak D call: TRBD1 (6 bases). The CDR3 is 13 residues long. V was shortened by 1 base and J by 4 bases, with 8 bases between the two germline ends. Germline-derived CDR1 and CDR2 are SGDLS and YYNGEE. The CDR3 region has the DNA TGTGCCAGCAGCGTACCAGGGGTCTATGGCTACACCTTC. Amino acid sequence: CASSVPGVYGYTF.

This chain joins TRBV7-9 and TRBJ1-5; 9 bases fit TRBD1. CDR1 SEHNR and CDR2 FQNEAQ come from the germline V gene (reference sequence). This CDR3 spans 15 amino acids. V shed 5 bases, J shed 7 bases, and the junction held 9 bases outside the gene matches. CDR3 amino acids: CASSVGTGIGQPQHF. The CDR3 DNA is TGTGCCAGCAGCGTAGGGACAGGGATTGGGCAGCCCCAGCATTTT.

This chain links TRBV7-2 with TRBJ2-7, with 7 bases matching TRBD2. The J segment lost 1 base and the V segment lost 4 bases, leaving 7 bases of the junction unmatched. CDR3 length: 15 amino acids. Germline CDR1 is SGHTA and CDR2 is FQGNSA. The CDR3 region has the DNA TGTGCCAGCAGCTCCCCAGCGGGGCCATCCTACGAGCAGTACTTC. Translated: CASSSPAGPSYEQYF.

The chain employs TRBV28 and TRBJ1-2, with D possibly matching TRBD1 (6 bases). V gave up 4 bases and J gave up 4 bases, with 7 bases separating them. This CDR3 is 12 amino acids long. Per the germline V gene, CDR1 is MDHEN and CDR2 is SYDVKM. The DNA for the CDR3 is TGTGCCAGCAGTTCAGGGGTCTATGGCTACACCTTC. This encodes CASSSGVYGYTF.

The chain joins TRBV5-6 to TRBJ2-7, with D possibly being TRBD1 or TRBD2 (5 bases each). In germline, CDR1 is SGHDT, CDR2 YYEEEE. The CDR3 runs to 18 residues. V dropped 0 bases and J dropped 3 bases, with 22 bases sitting between them. CDR3 amino acids: CASSLAIKWGSPSYEQYF. CDR3 DNA: TGTGCCAGCAGCTTGGCCATCAAGTGGGGGTCCCCCAGCTACGAGCAGTACTTC.

V and J are TRBV5-6 and TRBJ2-7; 11 nucleotides line up with TRBD2. The V segment lost 4 bases and the J segment 3 bases; nucleotides outside the gene matches: 6. The CDR3 is 15 residues long. Germline V gene data show CDR1 as SGHDT and CDR2 as YYEEEE. CDR3 DNA: TGTGCCAGCAGCCTAGGGACTAGCGGACTCTACGAGCAGTACTTC. This gives the protein CASSLGTSGLYEQYF.

This clone was detected once. V gene TRBV5-1 combines with J gene TRBJ2-1; D may be TRBD1 (5 bases). The V gene's germline CDR1 is SGHRS and CDR2 YFSETQ. V lost 4 bases, J lost 5 bases, and 13 bases lay in between. The CDR3 has 14 amino acids. CDR3 coding DNA: TGCGCCAGCAGCGCCCAGACAGCAAACAATGAGCAGTTCTTC. Its protein product is CASSAQTANNEQFF.

This chain links TRBV14 with TRBJ1-2, with TRBD1 as a possible D gene (5 bases). V was cut by 4 bases and J by 1 base, with 13 bases left in between. CDR1 is SGHDN, CDR2 FVKESK, per germline. This CDR3 region has 15 residues. The CDR3 nucleotides read TGTGCCAGCAGCCCCGGGACGCACCTTAACTATGGCTACACCTTC. As protein: CASSPGTHLNYGYTF.

The chain combines TRBV11-2 with TRBJ2-4; D possibly corresponds to TRBD2 (5 bases). This CDR3 is built from 15 residues. The ends were cut back, 1 base at V and 8 bases at J, with 15 bases in the middle. Per germline, CDR1 SGHAT and CDR2 FQNNGV. CDR3 sequence reads: CASSLGRGGGDIQYF. CDR3 sequence (DNA): TGTGCCAGCAGCTTAGGAAGAGGTGGAGGAGACATTCAGTACTTC.

The V call is TRBV25-1, the J call TRBJ1-2; D unclear. The V gene's germline CDR1 is MGHDK and CDR2 SYGVNS. The CDR3 has 14 residues. Trimming stripped 2 bases from V and 4 bases from J, with 11 bases between. CDR3: CASSENVAGYGYTF. CDR3 bases: TGTGCCAGCAGTGAAAATGTGGCAGGCTATGGCTACACCTTC.

The V call is TRBV28, the J call TRBJ1-4; D call uncertain. Germline loops: CDR1 MDHEN, CDR2 SYDVKM. The CDR3 is 16 amino acids. Trimming pared 6 bases from V and 6 bases from J, leaving 20 bases between. The CDR3 nucleotides are TGTGCCAGCAGCCATTCCTGGGCCTCGAGGGATGAAAAACTGTTTTTT. Its translation is CASSHSWASRDEKLFF.

A single count supports this clone. The chain is built from TRBV5-1 and TRBJ2-5, with D possibly being TRBD2 (5 bases). CDR3 length: 14 residues. In germline, CDR1 is SGHRS, CDR2 YFSETQ. The ends were cut back, 0 bases at V and 4 bases at J, with 10 bases in the middle. The CDR3 region has the DNA TGCGCCAGCAGCTTGGCCTCGGGGAGAGAGACCCAGTACTTC. It is translated as CASSLASGRETQYF.

This chain joins TRBV1 and TRBJ1-1. TRBV1 is termed a pseudogene. The length of the CDR3 is 13 residues. The CDR3 protein is CTSSHPDPREAFF. The CDR3, as DNA: TGCACCAGCAGCCATCCCGACCCGAGGGAAGCTTTCTTT.

This clone was counted between two and nine times. The V gene is TRBV30, the J gene TRBJ1-1; D unresolved. The ends were cut back, 2 bases at V and 0 bases at J, with 4 bases in the middle. The CDR3 spans 12 residues. Germline V CDR1 and CDR2: GTSNPN, SVGIG (reference sequence). In nucleotides, the CDR3 is TGTGCCTGGAGTACCTTGAACACTGAAGCTTTCTTT. Amino acids: CAWSTLNTEAFF.

V and J are TRBV5-1 and TRBJ1-2; D is perhaps TRBD1 (5 bases). The ends were cut back, 0 bases at V and 3 bases at J, with 9 bases in the middle. Germline loops: CDR1 SGHRS, CDR2 YFSETQ. The CDR3 has 14 residues. CDR3 region: CASSLEGTHYGYTF. DNA for the CDR3: TGCGCCAGCAGCTTGGAAGGGACCCACTATGGCTACACCTTC.

This chain links TRBV30 with TRBJ2-3, with D uncertain. Trimming stripped 0 bases from V and 0 bases from J, with 1 base between. The CDR3 runs to 12 residues. Germline V gives CDR1 GTSNPN, CDR2 SVGIG (reference sequence). The CDR3 DNA is TGTGCCTGGAGTGTAAGCACAGATACGCAGTATTTT. Its translation: CAWSVSTDTQYF.

The chain has TRBV6-1 and TRBJ2-1; D is perhaps TRBD1 (6 bases). The germline V and J ends were trimmed by 2 bases and 3 bases, with 14 bases remaining between them. CDR3 size: 16 residues. Per germline, CDR1 MNHNS and CDR2 SASEGT. The CDR3 nucleotides are TGTGCCAGCAGTGAACAGGTGGGGGCCCTCTACAATGAGCAGTTCTTC. It encodes CASSEQVGALYNEQFF.

The chain couples TRBV13 to TRBJ2-3; 13 nucleotides match TRBD2. The trim removed 2 bases at V and 6 bases at J, leaving 2 bases unmatched. The germline V gene has CDR1 PRHDT and CDR2 FYEKMQ (reference sequence). CDR3 length equals 15 residues. CDR3 loop: CASSLLTSGGDTQYF. The DNA for the CDR3 is TGTGCCAGCAGCTTATTGACTAGCGGGGGGGATACGCAGTATTTT.

The chain combines TRBV20-1 with TRBJ2-5; D not resolved. Trimming removed 4 bases at V and 5 bases at J, with 8 bases between. The CDR3 is 11 amino acids. Germline CDR1 DFQATT, CDR2 SNEGSKA (reference sequence). CDR3 region: CSAILRETQYF. Written as DNA, the CDR3 is TGCAGTGCTATATTGCGGGAGACCCAGTACTTC.

The chain uses TRBV27 and TRBJ1-5, with TRBD1 as a possible D gene (6 bases). Trimming left V 6 bases short and J 3 bases short, with 12 bases between. In germline, CDR1 is MNHEY, CDR2 SMNVEV (reference sequence). The CDR3 runs to 14 residues. This chain's CDR3 is CASSQGSDNQPQHF. CDR3 nucleotide sequence: TGTGCCAGCAGCCAGGGGTCGGACAATCAGCCCCAGCATTTT.

The rearrangement uses TRBV6-5 and TRBJ2-5, with D perhaps TRBD1 (6 bases). The CDR3 sequence is 12 residues long. Trimming removed 6 bases from V and 4 bases from J, with 9 bases in between. The germline gives CDR1 MNHEY, CDR2 SVGAGI. The CDR3 sequence is CASRTGLETQYF. The CDR3 nucleotides are TGTGCCAGCAGAACAGGGCTAGAGACCCAGTACTTC.

V is TRBV5-1 and J is TRBJ1-2; the D is unclear. This CDR3 spans 14 amino acids. Germline V gene data show CDR1 as SGHRS and CDR2 as YFSETQ. Trimming took 0 bases from V and 0 from J, leaving 6 bases between them. CDR3 sequence: CASSLEGTNYGYTF. Written as DNA, the CDR3 is TGCGCCAGCAGCTTGGAGGGTACTAACTATGGCTACACCTTC.

The chain couples TRBV19 to TRBJ2-1, with 14 bases that match TRBD2. Germline CDR1 reads LNHDA; CDR2 reads SQIVND (reference sequence). Trimming cost V 1 base and J 8 bases; bases outside gene matches: 1. CDR3 length equals 15 residues. CDR3 bases: TGTGCCAGTAGTATAGTGGGACTAGCGGGGGATGAGCAGTTCTTC. Residues: CASSIVGLAGDEQFF.

The genes are TRBV5-4 and TRBJ2-7; 10 positions agree with TRBD1. The trim removed 4 bases at V and 4 bases at J, leaving 5 bases unmatched. This CDR3 spans 14 amino acids. The germline CDR1 and CDR2 sequences are SGHNT and YYREEE (reference sequence). This chain's CDR3 is CASSQDRGRYEQYF. CDR3 DNA sequence: TGTGCCAGCAGCCAAGACAGGGGGCGGTACGAGCAGTACTTC.

This chain connects TRBV6-1 to TRBJ2-7, with D uncertain. V lost 6 bases and J lost 1, with 7 bases in between. Germline V gene lookup returns CDR1 MNHNS and CDR2 SASEGT. The CDR3 totals 12 residues. CDR3: CASRSDSYEQYF. The CDR3, as DNA: TGTGCCAGCAGGTCGGATTCCTACGAGCAGTACTTC.